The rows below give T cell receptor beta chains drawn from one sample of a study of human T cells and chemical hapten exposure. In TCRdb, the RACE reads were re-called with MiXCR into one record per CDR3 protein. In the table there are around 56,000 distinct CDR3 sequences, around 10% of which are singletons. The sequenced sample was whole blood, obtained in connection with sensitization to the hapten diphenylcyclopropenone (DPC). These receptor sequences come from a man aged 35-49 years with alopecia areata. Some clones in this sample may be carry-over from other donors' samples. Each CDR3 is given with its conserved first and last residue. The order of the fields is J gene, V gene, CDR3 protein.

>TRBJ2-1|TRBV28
CASSFGTGMYNEQFF
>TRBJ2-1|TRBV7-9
CASSLAGTGNEQFF
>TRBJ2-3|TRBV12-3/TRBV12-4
CASRSTDTQYF
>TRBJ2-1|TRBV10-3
CAISWGGSRIEQFF
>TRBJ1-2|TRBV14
CASSQVGTRNGYTF
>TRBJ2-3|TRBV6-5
CASSWGRGSSTDTQYF
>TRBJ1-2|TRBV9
CASSPWDSPNYGYTF
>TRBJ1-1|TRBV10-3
CAISESQSAEAFF
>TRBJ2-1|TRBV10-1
CASSPTGLATSNEQFF
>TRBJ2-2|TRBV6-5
CASRGVGTTGELFF
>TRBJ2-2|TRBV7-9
CASSPIGRTTSTGELFF